These 9 T cell receptor beta chains were all obtained from the same sample, sequenced in a study of blood T cell repertoires in COVID-19. Profiling relied on immunoSEQ multiplex PCR, and the TCRdb table lists in-frame clones only, not all of them. The sample holds 230,000 or so clones, almost 90% seen once. The sequenced material came from PBMCs or T cells enriched from blood (not recorded which). Receptors were obtained from a woman aged 50 to 60 with acute COVID-19.

The J gene is TRBJ2-3, the V gene TRBV7-9; 8 nucleotides line up with TRBD2. V trimming: 3 bases; J trimming: 0 bases; junction bases outside the gene matches: 2. The CDR3 covers 15 residues. Per the germline V gene, CDR1 is SEHNR and CDR2 is FQNEAQ (reference sequence). In DNA form, the CDR3 reads TGTGCCAGCAGCTTCGGGGGGGGAAGCACAGATACGCAGTATTTT. It codes for CASSFGGGSTDTQYF.

This rearrangement joins TRBV28 to TRBJ1-6, with 7 nucleotides matching TRBD1. The germline gives CDR1 MDHEN, CDR2 SYDVKM. CDR3 length equals 18 residues. V trimming: 2 bases; J trimming: 0 bases; junction bases outside the gene matches: 7. The CDR3 bases are TGTGCCAGCAGTTTAGGGTCAGGGGGGAACTCCTATAATTCACCCCTCCACTTT. Translated: CASSLGSGGNSYNSPLHF.

The chain uses TRBV2 and TRBJ2-1; 9 bases match TRBD1. With 9 bases clipped from V and 6 bases from J, the junction kept 15 bases outside the gene matches. This CDR3 has 16 amino acids. Germline loops: CDR1 SNHLY, CDR2 FYNNEI. In DNA form, the CDR3 reads TGTGCCAGTTCATTCTCCGGGACAGGGCGCGCCAATGAGCAGTTCTTC. This codes for CASSFSGTGRANEQFF.

In its sample, this clone was seen a few times. The genes are TRBV6-1 and TRBJ1-4; weak D call: TRBD1 (5 bases). The CDR3 sequence is 13 residues long. V was shortened by 2 bases and J by 13 bases, with 14 bases between the two germline ends. From germline, CDR1 is MNHNS and CDR2 SASEGT. The chain's CDR3 is CASSEFRVGGLFF. In nucleotides, the CDR3 is TGTGCCAGCAGTGAATTTAGGGTGGGGGGACTGTTTTTT.

This chain joins TRBV18 and TRBJ1-5; D may be TRBD1 (5 bases). V was cut by 8 bases and J by 0 bases, with 14 bases left in between. The CDR3 length is 15 residues. CDR1 is KGHSH and CDR2 is LQKENI in the germline V gene. CDR3 residues: CASASGAGSNQPQHF. In DNA form, the CDR3 reads TGTGCCAGCGCCAGCGGGGCCGGTAGCAATCAGCCCCAGCATTTT.

The chain has TRBV19 and TRBJ2-7; 11 bases are shared with TRBD1. With 3 bases clipped from V and 1 base from J, the junction kept 11 bases outside the gene matches. The CDR3 spans 18 residues. Germline V gene data show CDR1 as LNHDA and CDR2 as SQIVND (reference sequence). CDR3 nucleotide sequence: TGTGCCAGTAGTATTGGGTGGACAGGGGGCGTATCATCCTACGAGCAGTACTTC. Protein: CASSIGWTGGVSSYEQYF.

This chain joins TRBV28 and TRBJ2-1; TRBD2 aligns across 14 bases. The V gene end was trimmed by 4 bases and the J gene end by 7 bases; junction bases not matched to a gene: 3. CDR3 length equals 15 residues. Germline loops: CDR1 MDHEN, CDR2 SYDVKM. CDR3 nucleotide sequence: TGTGCCAGCAGTTCGGGACTAGCGGGAGTAAATGAGCAGTTCTTC. Residues: CASSSGLAGVNEQFF.

The chain links TRBV28 to TRBJ2-3; 9 bases agree with TRBD1. Germline V gene data show CDR1 as MDHEN and CDR2 as SYDVKM. The V segment lost 8 bases and the J segment 3 bases; nucleotides outside the gene matches: 3. The CDR3 is made up of 13 amino acids. Here the CDR3 reads CASRGTGTDTQYF. The DNA of the CDR3 is TGTGCCAGCCGAGGGACAGGGACAGATACGCAGTATTTT.

The chain is built from TRBV28 and TRBJ2-7; 7 bases agree with TRBD1. J was trimmed by 6 bases and V by 6 bases; bases with no gene match: 17. The CDR3 spans 16 residues. The germline gives CDR1 MDHEN, CDR2 SYDVKM. The CDR3 coding sequence is TGTGCCAGCAGCCCGCCCCAGGGGGTAGCTTGGGGCGAGCAGTACTTC. Protein: CASSPPQGVAWGEQYF.